One sample yielded the 8 T cell receptor beta chains listed below, sequenced in a study of cytomegalovirus exposure and HLA in healthy donors. Measured with immunoSEQ multiplex PCR; TCRdb has only the in-frame clones, and not every one. The sample has 200,000 to 250,000 clones; 90% to 95% are singletons. The sample comprised PBMCs. Source of these receptors: a woman between 18 and 29 years old in good health and CMV-seronegative.

The chain employs TRBV5-1 and TRBJ2-1, with 9 bases that match TRBD1. V lost 9 bases to trimming and J lost 5 bases; unmatched junction nucleotides: 9. This CDR3 is 14 amino acids long. Germline V gene sequence: CDR1 SGHRS, CDR2 YFSETQ. Written as DNA, the CDR3 is TGCGCCACCCGGACAGGGGAGAGAGACAATGAGCAGTTCTTC. Protein sequence: CATRTGERDNEQFF.

The chain uses TRBV7-9 and TRBJ1-5, with a weak D call TRBD1 (5 bases). Trimming removed 5 bases at V and 0 bases at J, with 14 bases between. Germline V lookup: CDR1 SEHNR, CDR2 FQNEAQ (reference sequence). This CDR3 spans 16 amino acids. The CDR3 is CASSPRGGISNQPQHF. The CDR3 DNA is TGTGCCAGCAGCCCCCGTGGGGGGATTAGCAATCAGCCCCAGCATTTT.

This clone was recorded only once. The chain couples TRBV11-3 to TRBJ1-5, with TRBD1 matching 10 bases. This CDR3 has 16 residues. Germline trimming cut 5 bases from V and 5 bases from J; bases unmatched to any gene: 9. From germline, CDR1 is SGHNT and CDR2 YENEEA. The CDR3 sequence: CASSPRRTGGDQPQHF. CDR3 nucleotide sequence: TGTGCCAGCAGCCCCCGGAGGACAGGGGGGGATCAGCCCCAGCATTTT. The whole variable domain, filled in from reference TRBV11-3 and TRBJ1-5, reads EAGVVQSPRYKIIEKKQPVAFWCNPISGHNTLYWYLQNLGQGPELLIRYENEEAVDDSQLPKDRFSAERLKGVDSTLKIQPAELGDSAVYLCASSPRRTGGDQPQHFGDGTRLSIL.

The rearrangement joins TRBV7-3 to TRBJ2-1; tentatively, D is TRBD2 (5 bases). CDR1 and CDR2 (germline): SGHTA, FQGTGA. The CDR3 runs 16 residues. Deletions cut 4 bases from V and 2 bases from J, with 15 bases between. The DNA of the CDR3 is TGTGCCAGCAGCTCACAAGCGGATCTAACCTACAATGAGCAGTTCTTC. Translated: CASSSQADLTYNEQFF.

CDR3 sequence (DNA): TGTGCCAGCAGGGGGGAGCGGGAGAAAGGAAGGAATGAGCAGTTCTTC. Residues: CASRGEREKGRNEQFF. The chain carries TRBV27 and TRBJ2-1; 8 bases agree with TRBD2. The CDR3 sequence is 16 residues long. Germline-derived CDR1 and CDR2 are MNHEY and SMNVEV (reference sequence). The ends lost 6 bases at V and 7 bases at J; junction bases unmatched: 14.

J is TRBJ1-2 and V is TRBV10-3; tentatively, D is TRBD1 (6 bases). Germline V gene sequence: CDR1 ENHRY, CDR2 SYGVKD. V was clipped by 6 bases and J by 8 bases, with 10 bases between them. The CDR3 is 11 residues long. CDR3: CAIRQGRGYTF. The CDR3 DNA reads as TGTGCCATCAGACAGGGTAGGGGCTACACCTTC.

This clone was recorded only once. The V call is TRBV18, the J call TRBJ2-7; 13 nucleotides match TRBD2. The J segment lost 4 bases and the V segment lost 6 bases, leaving 6 bases of the junction unmatched. CDR3 length: 15 amino acids. Germline CDR1 KGHSH, CDR2 LQKENI. CDR3 in DNA: TGTGCCAGCTCTCCGGGACTAGCGGGGACTTACGAGCAGTACTTC. Translated: CASSPGLAGTYEQYF.

The chain couples TRBV11-2 to TRBJ1-1; 8 nucleotides line up with TRBD1. Per the germline V gene, CDR1 is SGHAT and CDR2 is FQNNGV. This CDR3 is 15 amino acids long. The J segment lost 2 bases and the V segment lost 2 bases, leaving 4 bases of the junction unmatched. CDR3 protein: CASSLIAGGNTEAFF. The CDR3 nucleotides read TGTGCCAGCAGCTTAATCGCAGGGGGCAACACTGAAGCTTTCTTT.